The 3 T cell receptor beta chains below come from one sample, sequenced in a study of identical twins. TCRdb analysed the 5' RACE reads with MiXCR anew, one entry per CDR3 protein. This table holds about 450,000 distinct CDR3 sequences, approximately 17% found once. The sequenced sample was naive T cells sorted from blood. The receptor source for this set is a man between 45 and 60 years old in good health.

The chain uses TRBV6-1 and TRBJ1-2; D is undetermined. Germline-derived CDR1 and CDR2 are MNHNS and SASEGT. The CDR3 length is 13 residues. The germline V and J ends were trimmed by 5 bases and 6 bases, with 13 bases remaining between them. The DNA of the CDR3 is TGTGCCAGCAGTCTCGGGTCGGCAAATGGCTACACCTTC. This sequence encodes CASSLGSANGYTF.

This clonotype was recorded at least ten times. At one end, the junction sequence differs from germline, possibly due to a read error. This sequence joins TRBV2 and TRBJ1-2; 11 positions agree with TRBD1. The CDR3 length is 15 residues. In germline, CDR1 is SNHLY, CDR2 FYNNEI. The CDR3 coding sequence is TGTGCCAGCAGGGAAGGACAGGGGGCCTTCTATGGCTACACCTTC. Amino acid sequence: CASREGQGAFYGYTF.

This clonotype showed up many times. This chain uses TRBV5-1 with TRBJ2-3; tentative D call: TRBD2 (5 bases). There are 14 residues in the CDR3. The V and J ends lost 0 bases and 4 bases respectively, with 9 bases between them. CDR1 is SGHRS, CDR2 YFSETQ, per germline. CDR3 nucleotide sequence: TGCGCCAGCAGCTTGGAGAGGGTAGCAGATACGCAGTATTTT. Translated, it gives CASSLERVADTQYF.